The clone carrying this T cell receptor (beta chain) was observed once. What it recognizes is unknown. The length of the CDR3 is 14 residues. The V gene lost 0 bases and the J gene lost 2 bases, with 4 bases spanning the gap. Germline CDR1 and CDR2: MGHRA and YSYEKL. The sort gate was single viable CD3+CD4+CD8-CD45RO+ cells for memory CD4+ T cells. Repertoires were generated with immunoSEQ multiplex PCR, while TCRdb's copy carries only in-frame clones and drops some. The table lists around 63,000 clones, approximately 80% of them singletons, with approximately 4.8% in the top ten. These data belong to a study of memory CD4+ T cells and cytomegalovirus serostatus. Points from the study as a whole: Each of 60 to 80 CMV-associated TCRbeta sequences occurred in one to five individuals.

The sample was memory CD4+ T cells from blood. The rearrangement joins TRBV4-1 to TRBJ1-4; no reliable D call. This receptor was identified in an adult in good health and CMV-seropositive. The CDR3 DNA follows: TGCGCCAGCAGCCAAGAGGCCACTAATGAAAAACTGTTTTTT. It specifies CASSQEATNEKLFF.